These 27 T cell receptor beta chains were all obtained from the same sample, sequenced in a study of beta chain features in type 1 diabetes. All of the isolated RNA was reverse transcribed, so expressed TCRB transcripts were sequenced. TCRdb keeps only in-frame clones here, not all; method: immunoSEQ multiplex PCR. This sample yields 600,000 to 750,000 clones, of which 9.5% to 15% are seen a single time; around 0.12% belongs to the top ten. Whole-study results and caveats: Patients with Type 1 diabetes showed moderately but significantly shorter TCRB CDR3s in all four CD4+ subsets.

These TCRs' antigens remain unknown. The sample consisted of naive CD4+ T cells from blood. Receptors were obtained from a man aged 25 to 40 with type 1 diabetes.

With regard to this clone: This sequence may be a read error, since a much larger clone differs from it by one base. Other DNA sequences within the sample encode an identical CDR3. Here the CDR3 DNA reads TGTGCCAGCAGCTTAGGCAGCTCTGGAAACACCATATATTTT. Its protein is CASSLGSSGNTIYF. The chain links TRBV7-9 to TRBJ1-3, with D hard to call. CDR1 is SEHNR and CDR2 is FQNEAQ in the germline V gene (reference sequence). The V end was cut by 1 base, the J end by 0 bases, with 4 bases between. This CDR3 contains 14 residues.

This clone was seen a handful of times. The rearrangement uses TRBV30 and TRBJ1-5, with D possibly TRBD1 on 6 matching bases. Germline CDR1 and CDR2: GTSNPN and SVGIG (reference sequence). The CDR3 has 13 amino acids. Trimming stripped 2 bases from V and 7 bases from J, with 12 bases between. For the CDR3, the DNA is TGTGCCTGGAGTTTAGGGGGAGAACAGCCCCAGCATTTT. It is translated as CAWSLGGEQPQHF.

This clone was recorded a few times. The chain has TRBV9 and TRBJ2-1; 11 bases are shared with TRBD2. CDR3 length: 15 amino acids. Per the germline V gene, CDR1 is SGDLS and CDR2 is YYNGEE. After removal of 3 bases from V and 4 bases from J, the junction contained 3 bases not matched to a gene. CDR3 in amino acids: CASSAGLAEYNEQFF. The CDR3 DNA reads TGTGCCAGCAGCGCGGGACTAGCGGAGTACAATGAGCAGTTCTTC.

V is TRBV30 and J is TRBJ1-4; D call uncertain. Trimming took off 3 bases at V and 4 bases at J, with 12 bases between the two ends. This CDR3 spans 14 amino acids. Looked up from germline, CDR1 is GTSNPN and CDR2 is SVGIG (reference sequence). Here the CDR3 reads CAWRVGGVNEKLFF. The DNA for the CDR3 is TGTGCCTGGAGGGTCGGTGGGGTTAATGAAAAACTGTTTTTT.

This clone has only a few counts. This sequence joins TRBV4-3 and TRBJ1-4; no reliable D call. CDR3 length: 14 amino acids. Germline values: CDR1 LGHNA, CDR2 YSLEER. V shed 4 bases and J shed 6 bases, with 12 bases lying between them. The CDR3 nucleotides are TGCGCCAGCAGCCCCGGCGGGATGGATGAAAAACTGTTTTTT. This translates into CASSPGGMDEKLFF.

The gene calls are TRBV6-6 and TRBJ1-2; 10 bases map to TRBD1. V trimming: 9 bases; J trimming: 2 bases; junction bases outside the gene matches: 3. The CDR3 covers 13 residues. CDR1 and CDR2 from the germline V gene are MNHNY and SVGAGI (reference sequence). CDR3 residues: CASVGQGNYGYTF. The DNA for the CDR3 is TGTGCCAGTGTGGGACAGGGGAACTATGGCTACACCTTC.

The chain links TRBV9 to TRBJ2-1, with TRBD2 identical over 10 bases. The CDR3 has 16 residues. Germline CDR1 and CDR2: SGDLS and YYNGEE. V gave up 3 bases and J gave up 4 bases; unmatched junction bases: 7. The CDR3 DNA reads as TGTGCCAGCAGCGCCCTCGGACTAGCGGTTTACAATGAGCAGTTCTTC. This encodes CASSALGLAVYNEQFF.

Regarding this clone: The identical CDR3 is also encoded by other nucleotide sequences in the sample. This chain uses TRBV29-1 with TRBJ1-2, with TRBD1 matching 7 bases. The trim removed 4 bases at V and 3 bases at J, leaving 2 bases unmatched. CDR3 length equals 12 residues. Germline lookup yields CDR1 SQVTM and CDR2 ANQGSEA. The CDR3 coding sequence is TGCAGCGTTGGGCAGGGGGACTATGGCTACACCTTC. Encoded protein: CSVGQGDYGYTF.

This sequence joins TRBV29-1 and TRBJ1-2; 9 bases are shared with TRBD1. The length of the CDR3 is 13 residues. V trimming: 4 bases; J trimming: 8 bases; junction bases outside the gene matches: 8. Germline V gene lookup returns CDR1 SQVTM and CDR2 ANQGSEA. This chain's CDR3 is CSVVGTGLQGYTF. In DNA, the CDR3 is TGCAGCGTTGTAGGGACAGGGCTGCAAGGCTACACCTTC.

This sequence joins TRBV5-6 and TRBJ2-1; D possibly corresponds to TRBD2 (6 bases). The CDR3 covers 13 residues. The V gene lost 5 bases and the J gene lost 4 bases, with 10 bases spanning the gap. CDR1 SGHDT and CDR2 YYEEEE come from the germline V gene. The CDR3 DNA is TGTGCCAGCAGTGTGCGGGGTTACAATGAGCAGTTCTTC. Amino acid sequence: CASSVRGYNEQFF.

This clone was seen a handful of times. The chain carries TRBV4-2 and TRBJ2-1, with 10 bases aligning to TRBD1. This CDR3 is 17 amino acids long. The V segment lost 0 bases and the J segment 7 bases; nucleotides outside the gene matches: 9. CDR1 is LGHNA and CDR2 is YNFKEQ in the germline V gene. CDR3 in DNA: TGTGCCAGCAGCCAAGATCAAGACAGGGGGCTGGCGAATGAGCAGTTCTTC. Protein product: CASSQDQDRGLANEQFF.

This chain joins TRBV6-1 and TRBJ2-2; 7 positions match TRBD1. Germline assignment: CDR1 MNHNS and CDR2 SASEGT. The V and J ends lost 3 bases and 5 bases, in that order; junction bases with no gene match: 9. The CDR3 is made up of 16 amino acids. CDR3 sequence reads: CASSDTGQRWTGELFF. DNA for the CDR3: TGTGCCAGCAGTGATACGGGACAGCGATGGACCGGGGAGCTGTTTTTT.

The V and J genes are TRBV10-3 and TRBJ1-5, with D possibly being TRBD1 (6 bases). V shed 6 bases and J shed 5 bases, with 11 bases lying between them. CDR3 length equals 13 residues. Looked up from germline, CDR1 is ENHRY and CDR2 is SYGVKD. In DNA, the CDR3 is TGTGCCATCAGGTCAGGGGAATATCAGCCCCAGCATTTT. Amino acids: CAIRSGEYQPQHF.

The J gene is TRBJ2-7, the V gene TRBV28; TRBD1 matches 7 bases. J was trimmed by 3 bases and V by 2 bases; bases with no gene match: 7. CDR3 size: 15 residues. Per germline, CDR1 MDHEN and CDR2 SYDVKM. CDR3 sequence reads: CASSLTGTVSYEQYF. As DNA, the CDR3 is TGTGCCAGCAGTTTAACAGGGACAGTTAGCTACGAGCAGTACTTC. Drawing the rest from reference TRBV28 and TRBJ2-7, the complete variable domain is DVKVTQSSRYLVKRTGEKVFLECVQDMDHENMFWYRQDPGLGLRLIYFSYDVKMKEKGDIPEGYSVSREKKERFSLILESASTNQTSMYLCASSLTGTVSYEQYFGPGTRLTVT.

This clone was found a few times. The chain is built from TRBV9 and TRBJ1-2; TRBD1 might be the D (6 bases). The CDR3 is 14 residues long. Between the trimmed V and J ends, which lost 4 bases and 0 bases, there was a span of 10 bases. CDR1 SGDLS and CDR2 YYNGEE come from the germline V gene. The CDR3 reads CASSFGQTNYGYTF. The DNA for the CDR3 is TGTGCCAGCAGCTTTGGACAGACTAACTATGGCTACACCTTC. Variable domain in full (rest from reference TRBV9 and TRBJ1-2): DSGVTQTPKHLITATGQRVTLRCSPRSGDLSVYWYQQSLDQGLQFLIQYYNGEERAKGNILERFSAQQFPDLHSELNLSSLELGDSALYFCASSFGQTNYGYTFGSGTRLTVV.

The rearrangement joins TRBV28 to TRBJ2-1; TRBD2 matches at 8 bases. The junction had 8 bases not matched to a gene; V was cut back by 5 bases and J by 2 bases. The CDR3 contains 16 residues. Germline V gene sequence: CDR1 MDHEN, CDR2 SYDVKM. The CDR3 bases are TGTGCCAGCAGTCCGGGGGGGCAGGGGACCTACAATGAGCAGTTCTTC. Its protein product is CASSPGGQGTYNEQFF.

This clone was picked up a small number of times. The chain combines TRBV29-1 with TRBJ2-5; TRBD2 matches 12 bases. V was clipped by 6 bases and J by 5 bases; unmatched bases: 7. Germline CDR1 SQVTM, CDR2 ANQGSEA. CDR3 length equals 14 residues. CDR3 sequence (DNA): TGCAGCGTAGCTCCCGGGACTAGCGGGGAGACCCAGTACTTC. Its translation is CSVAPGTSGETQYF. Full variable domain (missing parts from reference TRBV29-1 and TRBJ2-5): SAVISQKPSRDICQRGTSLTIQCQVDSQVTMMFWYRQQPGQSLTLIATANQGSEATYESGFVIDKFPISRPNLTFSTLTVSNMSPEDSSIYLCSVAPGTSGETQYFGPGTRLLVL.

The chain joins TRBV19 to TRBJ1-4; D gene uncertain. CDR1 LNHDA and CDR2 SQIVND come from the germline V gene (reference sequence). The CDR3 runs to 13 residues. The V end lost 9 bases, the J end lost 8 bases, and 16 bases lay between the germline ends. CDR3 DNA: TGTGCCAGCACCTTACAGAGCCCGGAAAAACTGTTTTTT. It yields the protein CASTLQSPEKLFF.

In its sample, this clone was seen a few times. V usage is TRBV29-1 and J usage is TRBJ2-7; D may be TRBD2 (7 bases). The V end lost 7 bases, the J end lost 0 bases, and 22 bases lay between the germline ends. This CDR3 spans 16 amino acids. Germline V gives CDR1 SQVTM, CDR2 ANQGSEA. The CDR3 nucleotides read TGCAGCGGCGCGTTGGTAATGGGGGGGCACTCCTACGAGCAGTACTTC. Encoded protein: CSGALVMGGHSYEQYF.

The chain links TRBV21-1 to TRBJ1-3; the table's D gene call, TRBD1, was not cross checked with the DNA. TRBV21-1 is noted as a pseudogene. This CDR3 is built from 15 residues. In DNA, the CDR3 is TGTGCCAGCAGCCAACAGGGGAACTCTGGAAACACCATATATTTT. Translation gives CASSQQGNSGNTIYF.

This chain uses TRBV28 with TRBJ2-1; 10 bases agree with TRBD1. After removal of 6 bases from V and 5 bases from J, the junction contained 7 bases not matched to a gene. This CDR3 comprises 15 residues. Germline CDR1 reads MDHEN; CDR2 reads SYDVKM. The CDR3 bases are TGTGCCAGCAGCTCCGGGACAGGGGCCCACAATGAGCAGTTCTTC. This codes for CASSSGTGAHNEQFF. Based on the CDR3 plus reference TRBV28 and TRBJ2-1, the full variable domain is DVKVTQSSRYLVKRTGEKVFLECVQDMDHENMFWYRQDPGLGLRLIYFSYDVKMKEKGDIPEGYSVSREKKERFSLILESASTNQTSMYLCASSSGTGAHNEQFFGPGTRLTVL.

The rearrangement joins TRBV9 to TRBJ2-7, with 7 bases matching TRBD1. V gave up 3 bases and J gave up 6 bases; unmatched junction bases: 9. The germline V gene has CDR1 SGDLS and CDR2 YYNGEE. CDR3 size: 14 residues. This chain's CDR3 is CASSGRQGGGEQYF. CDR3 nucleotide sequence: TGTGCCAGCAGCGGTAGACAGGGTGGAGGCGAGCAGTACTTC.

In DNA form, the CDR3 reads TGTGCCAGCACCCTACCCGGCAGGGACGGTGGCTACACCTTC. This encodes CASTLPGRDGGYTF. The chain carries TRBV28 and TRBJ1-2, with a possible D match to TRBD1 (5 bases). The V gene's germline CDR1 is MDHEN and CDR2 SYDVKM. CDR3 length: 14 residues. V was clipped by 7 bases and J by 7 bases, with 19 bases between them.

Note on this clone: Other DNA sequences from this sample encode an identical CDR3 as well. This sequence joins TRBV7-2 and TRBJ2-3; unclear D gene. The germline CDR1 and CDR2 sequences are SGHTA and FQGNSA. This CDR3 region has 12 residues. With 5 bases removed from V and 3 bases from J, the gap between germline ends came to 6 bases. The CDR3 protein is CASSLYTDTQYF. In nucleotides, the CDR3 is TGTGCCAGCAGCCTGTATACAGATACGCAGTATTTT. Together with reference TRBV7-2 and TRBJ2-3, the CDR3 gives the full variable domain: GAGVSQSPSNKVTEKGKDVELRCDPISGHTALYWYRQSLGQGLEFLIYFQGNSAPDKSGLPSDRFSAERTGGSVSTLTIQRTQQEDSAVYLCASSLYTDTQYFGPGTRLTVL.

J is TRBJ2-3 and V is TRBV6-5; 10 positions agree with TRBD2. This CDR3 has 16 amino acids. V was clipped by 0 bases and J by 5 bases; unmatched bases: 5. CDR1 and CDR2 (germline): MNHEY, SVGAGI. The CDR3 DNA reads as TGTGCCAGCAGTTACTCGAGGCTAGCGGGGGTAGATACGCAGTATTTT. It is translated as CASSYSRLAGVDTQYF.

The chain recombines TRBV29-1 with TRBJ2-3; D unresolved. There are 14 residues in the CDR3. Trimming took off 4 bases at V and 1 base at J, with 12 bases between the two ends. The germline V gene has CDR1 SQVTM and CDR2 ANQGSEA. DNA for the CDR3: TGCAGCGTTGCTGTCGGCGCAGGCACAGATACGCAGTATTTT. Encoded protein: CSVAVGAGTDTQYF.

This clone has just a few counts. This chain joins TRBV7-9 and TRBJ1-4; TRBD1 aligns across 8 bases. CDR1 and CDR2 from the germline V gene are SEHNR and FQNEAQ (reference sequence). With 5 bases clipped from V and 6 bases from J, the junction kept 5 bases outside the gene matches. CDR3 length equals 14 residues. The CDR3 coding sequence is TGTGCCAGCAGCCATGGACAGGGCCATGAAAAACTGTTTTTT. Protein product: CASSHGQGHEKLFF.